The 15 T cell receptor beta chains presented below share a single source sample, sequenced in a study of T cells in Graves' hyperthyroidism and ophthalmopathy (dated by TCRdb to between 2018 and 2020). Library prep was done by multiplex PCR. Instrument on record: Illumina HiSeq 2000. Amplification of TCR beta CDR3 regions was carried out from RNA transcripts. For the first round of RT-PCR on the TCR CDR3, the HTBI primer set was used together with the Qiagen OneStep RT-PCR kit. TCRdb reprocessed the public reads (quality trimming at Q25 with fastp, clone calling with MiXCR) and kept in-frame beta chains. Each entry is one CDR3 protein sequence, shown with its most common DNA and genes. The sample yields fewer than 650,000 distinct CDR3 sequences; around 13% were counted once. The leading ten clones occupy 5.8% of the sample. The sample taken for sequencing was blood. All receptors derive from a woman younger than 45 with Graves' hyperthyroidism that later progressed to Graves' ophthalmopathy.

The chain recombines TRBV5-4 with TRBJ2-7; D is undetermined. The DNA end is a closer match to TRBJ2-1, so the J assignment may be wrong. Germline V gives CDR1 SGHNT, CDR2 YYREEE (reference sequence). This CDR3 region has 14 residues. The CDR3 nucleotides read TGTGCCAGCAGCTTGACGGTCGGGTCCTACGAGCAGTTCTTC. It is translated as CASSLTVGSYEQFF.

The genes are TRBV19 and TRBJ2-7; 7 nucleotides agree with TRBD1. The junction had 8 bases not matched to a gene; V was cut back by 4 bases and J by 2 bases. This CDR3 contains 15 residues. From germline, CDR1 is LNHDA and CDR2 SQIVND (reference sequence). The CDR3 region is CASSNFRDSPYEQYF. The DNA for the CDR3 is TGTGCCAGTAGTAACTTCCGGGACAGTCCCTACGAGCAGTACTTC. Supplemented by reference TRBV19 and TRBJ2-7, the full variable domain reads DGGITQSPKYLFRKEGQNVTLSCEQNLNHDAMYWYRQDPGQGLRLIYYSQIVNDFQKGDIAEGYSVSREKKESFPLTVTSAQKNPTAFYLCASSNFRDSPYEQYFGPGTRLTVT.

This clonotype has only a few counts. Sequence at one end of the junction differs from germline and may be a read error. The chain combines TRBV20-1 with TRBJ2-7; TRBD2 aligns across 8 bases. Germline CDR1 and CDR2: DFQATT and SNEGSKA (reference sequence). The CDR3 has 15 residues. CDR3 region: CSVRSKREYVNEQYF. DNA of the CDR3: TGCAGTGTTAGATCCAAGCGGGAGTATGTTAACGAGCAGTACTTC.

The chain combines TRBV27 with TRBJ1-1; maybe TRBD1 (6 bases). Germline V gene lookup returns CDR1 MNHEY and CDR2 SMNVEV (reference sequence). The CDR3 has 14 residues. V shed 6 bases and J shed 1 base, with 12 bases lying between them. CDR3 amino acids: CASRTGHPNTEAFF. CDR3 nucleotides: TGTGCCAGCAGGACGGGACACCCGAACACTGAAGCTTTCTTT.

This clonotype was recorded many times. CDR3 amino acids: CASSPGVAGGPGVNEQFF. The CDR3 region has the DNA TGCGCCAGCAGCCCCGGGGTAGCGGGAGGCCCCGGAGTAAATGAGCAGTTCTTC. The chain joins TRBV4-1 to TRBJ2-1; 10 nucleotides match TRBD2. The CDR3 extends over 18 amino acids. J was trimmed by 7 bases and V by 4 bases; bases with no gene match: 16. Germline loops: CDR1 MGHRA, CDR2 YSYEKL.

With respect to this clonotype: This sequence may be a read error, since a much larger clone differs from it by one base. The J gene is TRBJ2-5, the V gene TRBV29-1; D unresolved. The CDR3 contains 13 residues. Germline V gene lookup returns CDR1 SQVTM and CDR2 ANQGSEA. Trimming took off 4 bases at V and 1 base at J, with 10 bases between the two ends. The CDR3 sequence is CSVGERPQETQYF. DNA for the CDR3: TGCAGCGTTGGCGAGAGGCCCCAAGAGACCCAGTACTTC.

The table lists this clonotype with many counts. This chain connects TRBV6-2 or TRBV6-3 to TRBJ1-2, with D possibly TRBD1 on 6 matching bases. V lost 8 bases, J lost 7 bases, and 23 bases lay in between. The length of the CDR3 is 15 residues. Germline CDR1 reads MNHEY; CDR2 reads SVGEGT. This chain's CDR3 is CASSNAGGGDPGYTF. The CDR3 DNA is TGTGCCAGCTCGAACGCGGGGGGCGGTGATCCTGGCTACACCTTC.

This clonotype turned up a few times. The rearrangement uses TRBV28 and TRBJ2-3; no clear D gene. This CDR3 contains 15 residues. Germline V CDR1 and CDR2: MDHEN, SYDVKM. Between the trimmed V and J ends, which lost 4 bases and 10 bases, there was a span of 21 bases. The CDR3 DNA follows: TGTGCCAGCAGTTCGGTCAAGGGTGCGGTATCGCCGCAGTATTTT. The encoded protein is CASSSVKGAVSPQYF.

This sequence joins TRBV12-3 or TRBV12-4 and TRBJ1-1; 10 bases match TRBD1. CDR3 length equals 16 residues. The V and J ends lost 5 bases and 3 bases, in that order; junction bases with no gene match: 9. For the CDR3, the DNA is TGTGCCAGCAGTATGACAGGGGGCTTGACATACACTGAAGCTTTCTTT. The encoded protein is CASSMTGGLTYTEAFF.

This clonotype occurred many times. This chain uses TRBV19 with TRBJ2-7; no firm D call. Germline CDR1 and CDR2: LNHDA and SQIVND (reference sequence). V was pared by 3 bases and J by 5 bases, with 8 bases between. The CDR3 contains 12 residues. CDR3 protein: CASSMAGHEQYF. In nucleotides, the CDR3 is TGTGCCAGTAGTATGGCAGGCCACGAGCAGTACTTC.

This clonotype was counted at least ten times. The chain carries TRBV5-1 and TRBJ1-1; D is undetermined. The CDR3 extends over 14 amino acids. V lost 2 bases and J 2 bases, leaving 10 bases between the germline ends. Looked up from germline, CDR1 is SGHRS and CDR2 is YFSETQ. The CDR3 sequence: CASSFAEHNTEAFF. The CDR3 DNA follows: TGCGCCAGCAGCTTTGCGGAACATAACACTGAAGCTTTCTTT.

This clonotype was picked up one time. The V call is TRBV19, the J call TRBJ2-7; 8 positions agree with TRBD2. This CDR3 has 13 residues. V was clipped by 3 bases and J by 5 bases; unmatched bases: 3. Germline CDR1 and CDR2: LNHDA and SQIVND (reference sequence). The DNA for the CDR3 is TGTGCCAGTAGTATTACTAGCGGTAACGAGCAGTACTTC. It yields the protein CASSITSGNEQYF.

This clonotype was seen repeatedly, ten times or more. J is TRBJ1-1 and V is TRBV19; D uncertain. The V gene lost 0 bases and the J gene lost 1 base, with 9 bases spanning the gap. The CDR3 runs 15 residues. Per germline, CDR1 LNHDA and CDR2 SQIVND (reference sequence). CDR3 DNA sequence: TGTGCCAGTAGTATAGATCTAGCGGAGAACACTGAAGCTTTCTTT. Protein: CASSIDLAENTEAFF.

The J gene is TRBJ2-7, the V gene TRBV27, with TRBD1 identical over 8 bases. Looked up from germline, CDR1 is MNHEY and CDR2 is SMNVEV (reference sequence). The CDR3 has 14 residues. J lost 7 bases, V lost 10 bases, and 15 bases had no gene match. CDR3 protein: CATQLTGEGAEQYF. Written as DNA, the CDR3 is TGTGCCACCCAACTGACAGGGGAAGGGGCGGAGCAGTACTTC.

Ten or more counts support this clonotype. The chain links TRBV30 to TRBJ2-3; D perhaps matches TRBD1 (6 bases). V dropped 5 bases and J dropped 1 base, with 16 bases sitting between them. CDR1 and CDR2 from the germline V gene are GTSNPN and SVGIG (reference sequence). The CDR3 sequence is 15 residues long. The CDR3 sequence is CAWSESAGGTDTQYF. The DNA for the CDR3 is TGTGCCTGGTCCGAGTCTGCAGGGGGCACAGATACGCAGTATTTT.